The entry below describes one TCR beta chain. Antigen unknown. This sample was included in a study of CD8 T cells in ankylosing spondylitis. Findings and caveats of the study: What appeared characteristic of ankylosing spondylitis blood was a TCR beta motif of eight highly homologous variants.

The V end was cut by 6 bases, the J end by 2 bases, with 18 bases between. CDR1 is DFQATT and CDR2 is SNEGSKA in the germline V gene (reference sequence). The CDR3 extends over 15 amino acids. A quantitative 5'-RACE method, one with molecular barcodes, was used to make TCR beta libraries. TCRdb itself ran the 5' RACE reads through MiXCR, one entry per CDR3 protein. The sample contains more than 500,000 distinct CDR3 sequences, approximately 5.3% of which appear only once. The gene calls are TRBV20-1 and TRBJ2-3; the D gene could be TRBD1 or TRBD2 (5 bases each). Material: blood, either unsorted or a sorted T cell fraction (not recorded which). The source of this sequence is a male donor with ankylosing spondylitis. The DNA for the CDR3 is TGCAGTGCAACTACGAGTGTGGGGGACACAGATACGCAGTATTTT. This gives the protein CSATTSVGDTDTQYF.